This TCR beta chain was sequenced in a study of siplizumab effects on memory and regulatory T cells. Sequenced by immunoSEQ multiplex PCR; TCRdb stores in-frame clones only, minus some. The repertoire holds tens of thousands of clones, with 87% as singletons. Whole-study findings and limits: Siplizumab produced a significant reduction in alloreactive sequences that were traceable to unstimulated CD4+ memory cells. Naive T cells were seen as more diverse than memory cells and as major alloresponse contributors. Tregs that proliferated in siplizumab cultures did not have their suppressive function confirmed. Of the alloreactive clones, only a minor fraction mapped to unstimulated subsets.

Trimming took 1 base from V and 4 from J, leaving 13 bases between them. This CDR3 is 15 amino acids long. In germline, CDR1 is LGHNT, CDR2 FRNRAP. Concerning this clone itself: Its antigen is undetermined.

This TCR came from a human donor in good health. Source material: Tregs sorted from blood. V gene TRBV12-5 combines with J gene TRBJ1-1; no definite D call. CDR3 protein: CASGLASQLFTEAFF. In DNA, the CDR3 is TGTGCTAGTGGTTTGGCCTCACAGTTATTCACTGAAGCTTTCTTT.